Given below is one T cell receptor beta chain in context. The antigen is undetermined. J gave up 7 bases and V 6 bases, and 8 bases lay outside the gene matches. The CDR3 runs 15 residues. CDR1 and CDR2 (germline): MNHNS, SASEGT. This record belongs to a study of shared clonotypes between healthy human individuals. The study, taken as a whole, reports: Tissue TCR repertoires likely differ from these blood-only repertoires.

Ten immunoSEQ deep assay plates were used to sequence unsorted PBMC DNA. Method: immunoSEQ multiplex PCR; TCRdb's copy keeps in-frame clones and lacks some. The data hold about 490,000 clones, with roughly four fifths observed a single time. Sequenced sample: PBMCs. This clonotype was sampled from a woman in her 40s in good health. Some clones in this sample may be carry-over from other donors' samples. The chain recombines TRBV6-1 with TRBJ2-2; TRBD2 matches at 10 bases. In DNA, the CDR3 is TGTGCCAGCAGAGGGCCTAGCGGGAGTGACGGGGAGCTGTTTTTT. Amino acids: CASRGPSGSDGELFF.